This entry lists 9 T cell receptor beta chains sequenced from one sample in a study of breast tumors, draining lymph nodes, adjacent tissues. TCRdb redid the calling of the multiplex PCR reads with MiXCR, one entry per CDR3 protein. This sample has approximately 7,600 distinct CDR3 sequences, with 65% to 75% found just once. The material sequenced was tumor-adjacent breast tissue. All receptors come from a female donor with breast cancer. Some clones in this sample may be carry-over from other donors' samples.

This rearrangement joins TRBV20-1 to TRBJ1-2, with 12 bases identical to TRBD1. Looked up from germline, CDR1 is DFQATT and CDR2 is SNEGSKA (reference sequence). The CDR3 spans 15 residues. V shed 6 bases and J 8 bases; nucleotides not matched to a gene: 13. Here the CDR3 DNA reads TGCAGTGCACCTGTTTCGGGACAGGGGGCTTTCGGCTACACCTTC. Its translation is CSAPVSGQGAFGYTF.

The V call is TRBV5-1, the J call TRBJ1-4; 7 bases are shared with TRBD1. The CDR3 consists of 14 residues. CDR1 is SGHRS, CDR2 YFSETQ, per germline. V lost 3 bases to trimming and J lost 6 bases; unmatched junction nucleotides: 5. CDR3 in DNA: TGCGCCAGCAGCTCCTCAGGGGGGTATGAAAAACTGTTTTTT. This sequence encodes CASSSSGGYEKLFF.

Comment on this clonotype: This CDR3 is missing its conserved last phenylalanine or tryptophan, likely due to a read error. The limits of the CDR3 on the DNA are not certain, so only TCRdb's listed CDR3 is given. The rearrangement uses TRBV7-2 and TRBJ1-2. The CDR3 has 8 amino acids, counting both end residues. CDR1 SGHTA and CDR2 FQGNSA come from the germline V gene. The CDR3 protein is CAGSLEFL.

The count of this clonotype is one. CDR3 in amino acids: CATSDQGSGSTYEQYF. In DNA, the CDR3 is TGTGCCACCAGTGATCAGGGTAGCGGGAGTACCTACGAGCAGTACTTC. The gene calls are TRBV24-1 and TRBJ2-7; 9 nucleotides align to TRBD2. Germline lookup yields CDR1 KGHDR and CDR2 SFDVKD. J was trimmed by 2 bases and V by 3 bases; bases with no gene match: 7. CDR3 length: 16 amino acids.

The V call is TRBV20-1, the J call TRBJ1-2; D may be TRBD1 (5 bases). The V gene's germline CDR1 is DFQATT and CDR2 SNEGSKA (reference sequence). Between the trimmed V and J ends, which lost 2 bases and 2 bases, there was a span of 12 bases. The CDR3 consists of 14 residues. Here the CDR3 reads CSARTGRQNYGYTF. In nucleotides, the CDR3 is TGCAGTGCTAGAACAGGACGACAGAACTATGGCTACACCTTC.

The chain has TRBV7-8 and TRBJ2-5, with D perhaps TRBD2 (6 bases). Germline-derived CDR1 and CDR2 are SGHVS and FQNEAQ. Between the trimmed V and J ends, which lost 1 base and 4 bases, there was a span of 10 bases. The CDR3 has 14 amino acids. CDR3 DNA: TGTGCCAGCAGCTTAGATGCGGGGTTAGAGACCCAGTACTTC. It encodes CASSLDAGLETQYF.

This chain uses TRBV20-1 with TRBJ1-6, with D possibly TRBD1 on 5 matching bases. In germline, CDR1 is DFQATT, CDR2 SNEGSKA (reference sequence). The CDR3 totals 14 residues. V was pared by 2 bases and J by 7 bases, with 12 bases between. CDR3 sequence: CSARYTTVNSPLHF. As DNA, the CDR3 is TGCAGTGCTAGATACACGACAGTAAATTCACCCCTCCACTTT.

The CDR3 protein is CATSDSGASSYNEQFF. In DNA form, the CDR3 reads TGTGCCACCAGTGATTCGGGGGCGAGCTCCTACAATGAGCAGTTCTTC. This sequence joins TRBV24-1 and TRBJ2-1; D may correspond to TRBD1 or TRBD2 (6 bases each). CDR1 is KGHDR and CDR2 is SFDVKD in the germline V gene. The CDR3 contains 16 residues. The ends were cut back, 2 bases at V and 0 bases at J, with 10 bases in the middle.

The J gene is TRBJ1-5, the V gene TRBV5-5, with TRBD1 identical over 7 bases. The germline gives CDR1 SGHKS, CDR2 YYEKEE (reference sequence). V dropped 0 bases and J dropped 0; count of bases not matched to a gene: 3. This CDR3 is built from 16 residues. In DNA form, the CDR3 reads TGTGCCAGCAGCTTGGTAGGGGGCGATAGCAATCAGCCCCAGCATTTT. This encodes CASSLVGGDSNQPQHF.